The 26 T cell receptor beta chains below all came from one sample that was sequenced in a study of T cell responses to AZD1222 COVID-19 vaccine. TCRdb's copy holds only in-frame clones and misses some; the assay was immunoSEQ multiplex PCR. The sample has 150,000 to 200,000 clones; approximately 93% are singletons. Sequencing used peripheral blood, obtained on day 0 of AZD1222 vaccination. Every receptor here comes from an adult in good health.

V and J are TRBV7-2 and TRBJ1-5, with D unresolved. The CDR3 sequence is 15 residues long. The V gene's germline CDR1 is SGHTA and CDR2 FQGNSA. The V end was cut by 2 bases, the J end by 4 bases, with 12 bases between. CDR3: CASSLSPGINQPQHF. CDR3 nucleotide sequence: TGTGCCAGCAGCTTAAGTCCGGGCATTAATCAGCCCCAGCATTTT.

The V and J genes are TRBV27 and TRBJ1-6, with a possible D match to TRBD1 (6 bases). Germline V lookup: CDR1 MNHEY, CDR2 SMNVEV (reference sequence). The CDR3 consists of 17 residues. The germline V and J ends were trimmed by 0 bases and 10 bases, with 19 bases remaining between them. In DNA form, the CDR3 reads TGTGCCAGCAGTTTATCGATAACCGGGGGCGCGTGGTCACCCCTCCACTTT. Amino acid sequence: CASSLSITGGAWSPLHF.

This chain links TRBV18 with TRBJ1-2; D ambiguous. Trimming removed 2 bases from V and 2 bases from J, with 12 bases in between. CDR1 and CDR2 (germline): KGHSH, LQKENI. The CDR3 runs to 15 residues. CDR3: CASSPSAKTNYGYTF. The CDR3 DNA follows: TGTGCCAGCTCACCATCGGCGAAAACCAACTATGGCTACACCTTC.

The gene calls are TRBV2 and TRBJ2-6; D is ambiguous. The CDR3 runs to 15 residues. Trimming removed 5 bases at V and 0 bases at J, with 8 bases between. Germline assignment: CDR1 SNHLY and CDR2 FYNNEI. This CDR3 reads CASSRSRSGANVLTF. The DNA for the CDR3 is TGTGCCAGCAGTCGATCCCGCTCTGGGGCCAACGTCCTGACTTTC.

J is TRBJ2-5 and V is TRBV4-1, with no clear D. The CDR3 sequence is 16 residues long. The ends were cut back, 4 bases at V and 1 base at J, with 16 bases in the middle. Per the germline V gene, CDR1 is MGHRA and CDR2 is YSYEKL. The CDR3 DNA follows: TGCGCCAGCAGCCGGTCCCCCACGGACCTCCAAGAGACCCAGTACTTC. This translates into CASSRSPTDLQETQYF.

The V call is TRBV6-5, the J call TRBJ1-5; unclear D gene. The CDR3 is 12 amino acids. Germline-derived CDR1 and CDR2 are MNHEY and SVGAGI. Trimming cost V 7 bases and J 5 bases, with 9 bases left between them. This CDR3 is CASTFRDQPQHF. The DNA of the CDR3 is TGTGCCAGCACCTTTAGAGATCAGCCCCAGCATTTT.

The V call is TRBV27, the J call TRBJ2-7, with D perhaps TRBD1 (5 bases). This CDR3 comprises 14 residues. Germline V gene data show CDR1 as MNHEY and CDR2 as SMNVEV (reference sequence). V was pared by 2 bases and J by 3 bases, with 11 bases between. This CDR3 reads CASSLAGLDYEQYF. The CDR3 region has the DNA TGTGCCAGCAGTTTAGCAGGGTTGGACTACGAGCAGTACTTC.

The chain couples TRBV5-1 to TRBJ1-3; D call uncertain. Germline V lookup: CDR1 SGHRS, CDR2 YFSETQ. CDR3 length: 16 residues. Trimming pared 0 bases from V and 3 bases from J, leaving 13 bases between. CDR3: CASSLDQVGIGNTIYF. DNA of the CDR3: TGCGCCAGCAGCTTGGATCAAGTAGGGATTGGAAACACCATATATTTT.

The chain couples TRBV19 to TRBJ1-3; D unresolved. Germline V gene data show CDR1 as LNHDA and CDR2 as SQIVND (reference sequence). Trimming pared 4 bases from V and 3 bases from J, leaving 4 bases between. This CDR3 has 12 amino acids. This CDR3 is CASSSFGNTIYF. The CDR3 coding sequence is TGTGCCAGTAGTAGCTTTGGAAACACCATATATTTT.

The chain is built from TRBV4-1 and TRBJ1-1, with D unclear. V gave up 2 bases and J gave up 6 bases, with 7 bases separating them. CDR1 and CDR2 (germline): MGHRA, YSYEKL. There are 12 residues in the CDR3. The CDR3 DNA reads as TGCGCCAGCAGCCAAAGAGGAGCTGAAGCTTTCTTT. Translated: CASSQRGAEAFF.

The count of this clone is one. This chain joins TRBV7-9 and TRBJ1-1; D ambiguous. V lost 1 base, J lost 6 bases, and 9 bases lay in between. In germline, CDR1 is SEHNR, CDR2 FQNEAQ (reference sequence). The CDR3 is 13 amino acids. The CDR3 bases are TGTGCCAGCAGCTTAGGTCACGGATCTGAAGCTTTCTTT. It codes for CASSLGHGSEAFF.

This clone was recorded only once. The CDR3 bases are TGTGCCAGCCGGGAGGGGGACGAGCAGTACTTC. Translated, it gives CASREGDEQYF. This chain connects TRBV28 to TRBJ2-7, with TRBD2 matching over 8 bases. V was pared by 8 bases and J by 5 bases, with 2 bases of the junction left unmatched. There are 11 residues in the CDR3. Germline values: CDR1 MDHEN, CDR2 SYDVKM.

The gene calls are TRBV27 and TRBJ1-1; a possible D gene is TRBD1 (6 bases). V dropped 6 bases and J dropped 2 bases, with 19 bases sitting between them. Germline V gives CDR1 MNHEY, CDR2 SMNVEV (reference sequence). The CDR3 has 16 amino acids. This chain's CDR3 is CASSVGRQAINTEAFF. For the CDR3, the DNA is TGTGCCAGCAGCGTAGGGCGACAGGCGATAAACACTGAAGCTTTCTTT.

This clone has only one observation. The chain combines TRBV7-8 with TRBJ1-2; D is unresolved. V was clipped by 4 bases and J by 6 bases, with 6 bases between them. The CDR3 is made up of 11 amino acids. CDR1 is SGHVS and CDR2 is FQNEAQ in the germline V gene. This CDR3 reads CASSSQDGYTF. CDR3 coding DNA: TGTGCCAGCAGCTCCCAGGATGGCTACACCTTC.

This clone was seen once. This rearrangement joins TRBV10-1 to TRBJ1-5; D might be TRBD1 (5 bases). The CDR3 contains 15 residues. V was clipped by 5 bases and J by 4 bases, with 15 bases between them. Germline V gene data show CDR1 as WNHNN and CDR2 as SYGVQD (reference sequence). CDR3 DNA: TGCGCCAGCAGTCGGGCGGACAAACAGAATCAGCCCCAGCATTTT. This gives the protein CASSRADKQNQPQHF.

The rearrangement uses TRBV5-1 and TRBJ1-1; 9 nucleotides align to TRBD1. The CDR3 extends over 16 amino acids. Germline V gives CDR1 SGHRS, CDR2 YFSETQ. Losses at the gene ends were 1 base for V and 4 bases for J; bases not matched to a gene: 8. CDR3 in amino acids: CASSLIPRQGGTEAFF. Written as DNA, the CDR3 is TGCGCCAGCAGCTTGATCCCGAGACAGGGGGGCACTGAAGCTTTCTTT.

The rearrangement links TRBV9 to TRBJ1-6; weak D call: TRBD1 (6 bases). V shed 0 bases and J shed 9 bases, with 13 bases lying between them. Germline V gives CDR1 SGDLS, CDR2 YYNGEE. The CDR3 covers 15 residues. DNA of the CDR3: TGTGCCAGCAGCGTAGAGGGCAGGGGTATTTCACCCCTCCACTTT. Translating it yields CASSVEGRGISPLHF.

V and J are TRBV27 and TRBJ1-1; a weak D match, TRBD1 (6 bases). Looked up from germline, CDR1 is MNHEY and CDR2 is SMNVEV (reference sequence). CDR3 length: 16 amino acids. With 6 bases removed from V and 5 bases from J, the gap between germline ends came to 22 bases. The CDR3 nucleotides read TGTGCCAGCAGCCAAGGGTGGGGGGGGCGACCTACTGAAGCTTTCTTT. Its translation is CASSQGWGGRPTEAFF.

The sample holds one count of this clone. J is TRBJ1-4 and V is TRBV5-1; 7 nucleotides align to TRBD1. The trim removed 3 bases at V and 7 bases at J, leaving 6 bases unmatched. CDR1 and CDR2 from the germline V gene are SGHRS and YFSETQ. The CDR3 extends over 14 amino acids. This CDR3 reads CASSSQGYREKLFF. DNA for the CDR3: TGCGCCAGCAGCTCACAGGGGTATCGTGAAAAACTGTTTTTT.

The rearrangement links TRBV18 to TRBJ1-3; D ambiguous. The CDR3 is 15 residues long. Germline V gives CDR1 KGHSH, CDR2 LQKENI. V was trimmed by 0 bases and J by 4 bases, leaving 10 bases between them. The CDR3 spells CASSPPGLRGNTIYF. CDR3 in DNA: TGTGCCAGCTCACCACCTGGCCTCAGGGGAAACACCATATATTTT.

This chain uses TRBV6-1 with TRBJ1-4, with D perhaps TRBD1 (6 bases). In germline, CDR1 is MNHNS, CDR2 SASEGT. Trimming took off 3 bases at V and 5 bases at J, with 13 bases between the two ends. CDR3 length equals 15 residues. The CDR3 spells CASSDRGGINEKLFF. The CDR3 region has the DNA TGTGCCAGCAGTGACAGGGGAGGGATAAATGAAAAACTGTTTTTT.

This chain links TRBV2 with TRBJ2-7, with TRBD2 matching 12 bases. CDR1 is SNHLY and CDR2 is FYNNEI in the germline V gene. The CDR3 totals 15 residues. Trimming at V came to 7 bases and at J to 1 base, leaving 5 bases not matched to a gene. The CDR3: CASKATSGGSYEQYF. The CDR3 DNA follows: TGTGCCAGCAAAGCGACTAGCGGGGGTTCCTACGAGCAGTACTTC.

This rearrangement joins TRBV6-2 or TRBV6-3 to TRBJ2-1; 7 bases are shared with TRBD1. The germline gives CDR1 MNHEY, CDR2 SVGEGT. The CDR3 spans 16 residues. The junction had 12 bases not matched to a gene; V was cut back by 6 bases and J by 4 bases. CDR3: CASRPNRDSLYNEQFF. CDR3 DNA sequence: TGTGCCAGCAGGCCTAACCGGGACAGCCTGTACAATGAGCAGTTCTTC.

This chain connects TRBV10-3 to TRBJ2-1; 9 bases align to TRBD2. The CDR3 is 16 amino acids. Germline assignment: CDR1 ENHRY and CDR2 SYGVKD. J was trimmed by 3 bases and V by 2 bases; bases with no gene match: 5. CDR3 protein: CAISENSGRSYNEQFF. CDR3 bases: TGTGCCATCAGTGAGAATAGCGGGAGAAGCTACAATGAGCAGTTCTTC.

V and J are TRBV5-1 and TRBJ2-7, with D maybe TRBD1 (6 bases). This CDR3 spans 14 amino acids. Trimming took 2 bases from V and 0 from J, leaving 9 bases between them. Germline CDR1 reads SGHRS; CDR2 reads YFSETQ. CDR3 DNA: TGCGCCAGCAGCTTACAGGGATACTCCTACGAGCAGTACTTC. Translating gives CASSLQGYSYEQYF.

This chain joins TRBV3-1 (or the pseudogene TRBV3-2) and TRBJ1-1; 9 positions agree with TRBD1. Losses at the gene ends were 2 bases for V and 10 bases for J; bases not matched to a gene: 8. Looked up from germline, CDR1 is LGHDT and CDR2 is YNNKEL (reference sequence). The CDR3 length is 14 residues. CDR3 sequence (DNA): TGTGCCAGCAGCCAACAGGGACAGGGTAAGGGAGCTTTCTTT. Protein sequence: CASSQQGQGKGAFF.